Below, one TCR beta chain is given with its context. It has no known antigen specificity. Base quality data are lacking; no much larger clone is found one base away. Library preparation used the immunoSEQ multiplex PCR assay. Rearranged TCR beta chain sequences were amplified using the hsTCRB Kit according to the manufacturer's protocol. Sequencing of TCRB libraries was carried out on an Illumina MiSeq. As for the authors' bioinformatics: The kit vendor's proprietary platform handled demultiplexing, trimming and gene mapping. The immuneACCESS repertoire file appears here via TCRdb, limited to in-frame rearrangements. These files lack a portion of the clones; in checked studies, under half of the deficit traces to unresolved V genes, and the cause of the others is not known. V and J calls plus clone size are reproduced from that table; the DNA served to infer D and trimming. Here the sample has about 54,000 clones; around 84% occur a single time. Roughly 4% of the sample is in the top ten clones.

Explained via the paper, the time point label denotes: week 35, safety follow-up. Each vaccine dose, consisting of 300 ug of a 20-mer mutant IDH1 peptide in Montanide, was administered subcutaneously with topical imiquimod. Patients were given eight vaccinations, in weeks 1, 3, 5, 7, 11, 15, 19 and 23, which matched visits V03 through V10. Newly diagnosed WHO grade 3 or 4 IDH1-mutant astrocytomas showing loss of nuclear ATRX were present in the donors. The samples were drawn from NOA16, a multicentre, single-arm, open-label phase I trial in Germany that tested a mutant IDH1 peptide vaccine in humans for the first time. Genomic DNA for TCRB sequencing was isolated from EDTA blood with the DNeasy Blood and Tissue Kit. The data were taken from a study of a mutant IDH1 vaccine in newly diagnosed glioma (dated by TCRdb to the early 2020s). General notes on the study: Vaccination began 4-6 weeks after radiotherapy alone, or alongside temozolomide cycles in the chemotherapy-containing groups. Before enrollment, patients had received standard therapy of radiotherapy alone, temozolomide alone, or radiochemotherapy with temozolomide; most received the combination. The week-35 safety follow-up was designated visit V12, and the week-47 end of study was designated visit V13. Of the 32 patients who were treated, around 60% were male and around 40% were female, and the mean age was around 40 years. Peripheral blood was drawn at six visits: V03 (baseline), V05, V07, V10, V12 and V13. Longitudinal TCRB deep sequencing was done for fewer than 30 treated patients, wherever samples were available for exploratory analyses. General study outcomes and caveats: Immune responses induced by the vaccine were seen in roughly 92% of patients across multiple MHC alleles. PBMC samples for TCRB deep sequencing were selected based on availability. According to the authors, sample limitations meant that analyses of patient blood samples could not be reproduced. Changes in the top peripheral T cell clonotypes picked up by TCRB sequencing did not appear to be linked to pseudoprogression.

The germline V gene yields MNHEY for CDR1 and SVGAGI for CDR2. The CDR3 numbers 13 residues from cysteine through phenylalanine. The only DNA kept is the CDR3, 39 bases in frame from the first base. V and J are truncated by 0 bases and 7 bases respectively, leaving an intervening sequence of 9 bases. The input for sequencing was PBMCs, taken from a glioma patient whose treatment included an IDH1 peptide vaccine. The chain is encoded by TRBV6-5 joined to TRBJ1-1; the D gene identity is not certain. The receptor was derived from a woman between 18 and 30 years old with glioma. CDR3 reads: CASSYSSVGEAFF. The sequenced DNA: TGTGCCAGCAGTTACTCTTCGGTGGGTGAAGCTTTCTTT.